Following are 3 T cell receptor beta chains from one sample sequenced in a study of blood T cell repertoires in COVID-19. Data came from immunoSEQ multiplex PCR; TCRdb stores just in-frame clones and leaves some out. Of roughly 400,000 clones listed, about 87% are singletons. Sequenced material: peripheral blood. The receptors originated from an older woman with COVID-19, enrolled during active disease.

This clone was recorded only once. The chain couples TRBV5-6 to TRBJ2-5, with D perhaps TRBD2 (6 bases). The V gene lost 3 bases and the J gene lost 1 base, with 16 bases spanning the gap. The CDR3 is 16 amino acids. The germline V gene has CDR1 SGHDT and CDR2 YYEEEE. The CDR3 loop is CASSSTYGSPQETQYF. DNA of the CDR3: TGTGCCAGCAGCTCTACTTACGGGAGTCCCCAAGAGACCCAGTACTTC.

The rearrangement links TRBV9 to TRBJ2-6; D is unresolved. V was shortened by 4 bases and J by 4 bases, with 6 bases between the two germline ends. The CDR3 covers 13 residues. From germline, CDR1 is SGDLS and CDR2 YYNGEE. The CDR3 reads CASSSLGANVLTF. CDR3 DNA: TGTGCCAGCAGCTCCTTGGGGGCCAACGTCCTGACTTTC. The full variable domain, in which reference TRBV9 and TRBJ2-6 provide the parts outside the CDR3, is DSGVTQTPKHLITATGQRVTLRCSPRSGDLSVYWYQQSLDQGLQFLIQYYNGEERAKGNILERFSAQQFPDLHSELNLSSLELGDSALYFCASSSLGANVLTFGAGSRLTVL.

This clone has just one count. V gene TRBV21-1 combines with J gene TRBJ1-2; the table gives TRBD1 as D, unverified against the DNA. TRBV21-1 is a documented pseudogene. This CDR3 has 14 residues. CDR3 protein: CASRKDRGNYGYTF. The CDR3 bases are TGTGCCAGCAGGAAGGACAGGGGAAACTATGGCTACACCTTC.